These 7 T cell receptor beta chains originate from one sample sequenced in a study of technical replicates of blood from a few donors. The table came from immunoSEQ multiplex PCR; TCRdb's copy has only in-frame clones and leaves some out. The profile shows about 88,000 clones, 85% to 95% of them singletons. Input material: T cells isolated from PBMCs. All receptors come from a human donor in good health.

This clone was seen a single time. The rearrangement uses TRBV28 and TRBJ1-2; D is possibly TRBD1 (6 bases). Trimming stripped 3 bases from V and 3 bases from J, with 8 bases between. Germline CDR1 MDHEN, CDR2 SYDVKM. The CDR3 runs 13 residues. The DNA of the CDR3 is TGTGCCAGCAGTTTTGGGGGCGACTATGGCTACACCTTC. Its protein is CASSFGGDYGYTF.

For the CDR3, the DNA is TGCAGCGTTGAGGACAGACACTCCTACAATGAGCAGTTCTTC. This gives the protein CSVEDRHSYNEQFF. This rearrangement joins TRBV29-1 to TRBJ2-1, with a weak D call TRBD1 (6 bases). Trimming cost V 3 bases and J 0 bases, with 9 bases left between them. The CDR3 length is 14 residues. Germline lookup yields CDR1 SQVTM and CDR2 ANQGSEA.

This clone was seen only once. This CDR3 is CASRTTGAAGLSGYTF. The CDR3 nucleotides are TGTGCCAGTAGGACGACAGGGGCCGCAGGACTTTCTGGCTACACCTTC. This rearrangement joins TRBV19 to TRBJ1-2; 8 bases match TRBD1. J gave up 7 bases and V 6 bases, and 16 bases lay outside the gene matches. CDR1 and CDR2 from the germline V gene are LNHDA and SQIVND (reference sequence). This CDR3 has 16 residues.

The chain recombines TRBV4-2 with TRBJ2-3, with D tentatively TRBD2 (5 bases). Germline loops: CDR1 LGHNA, CDR2 YNFKEQ. The CDR3 has 16 amino acids. The ends were cut back, 0 bases at V and 2 bases at J, with 12 bases in the middle. CDR3 sequence reads: CASSQDRRGYTDTQYF. DNA of the CDR3: TGTGCCAGCAGCCAAGATCGTCGGGGATACACAGATACGCAGTATTTT.

This chain connects TRBV18 to TRBJ2-3; 10 nucleotides match TRBD2. The trim removed 6 bases at V and 2 bases at J, leaving 17 bases unmatched. Germline CDR1 KGHSH, CDR2 LQKENI. The CDR3 length is 19 residues. The CDR3 region has the DNA TGTGCCAGCTCCCCAAATAGGGGTAGCGGGGGGCCTTACACAGATACGCAGTATTTT. Its protein product is CASSPNRGSGGPYTDTQYF.

The chain uses TRBV27 and TRBJ2-7, with D perhaps matching TRBD1 (6 bases). The CDR3 extends over 15 amino acids. Deletions cut 5 bases from V and 4 bases from J, with 18 bases between. Germline V lookup: CDR1 MNHEY, CDR2 SMNVEV (reference sequence). The CDR3: CASSRKTGTNYEQYF. The CDR3, as DNA: TGTGCCAGCAGTAGAAAAACCGGGACAAATTACGAGCAGTACTTC.

Only a few counts were recorded for this clone. This chain joins TRBV6-5 and TRBJ1-5; D is unresolved. Trimming took 2 bases from V and 7 from J, leaving 9 bases between them. Germline-derived CDR1 and CDR2 are MNHEY and SVGAGI. The CDR3 covers 13 residues. CDR3 loop: CASSYDYYQPQHF. DNA for the CDR3: TGTGCCAGCAGTTACGACTATTACCAGCCCCAGCATTTT.